The rows below give T cell receptor beta chains drawn from one sample of a study of blood T cell repertoires in COVID-19. Method: immunoSEQ multiplex PCR; TCRdb's copy keeps in-frame clones and lacks some. The sample has over 75,000 clones, roughly 78% seen once. Sequencing was performed on peripheral blood. All receptors come from a woman of 80 years or more with acute or convalescent COVID-19. Each CDR3 is given with its conserved first and last residue. The D gene is left open where the match is weak. Not all rows give a size; the values are once, few, many and, for expanded clones, a class.

d_gene: NA
j_gene: TRBJ1-2
abundance: NA
v_gene: TRBV15
CDR3aa: CATSTGQTPYGYTF
CDR3nt: TGTGCCACCAGCACCGGCCAGACACCCTATGGCTACACCTTC

d_gene: NA
j_gene: TRBJ1-1
abundance: NA
v_gene: TRBV7-9
CDR3aa: CASSFAPTGGEAFF
CDR3nt: TGTGCCAGCAGCTTCGCCCCTACGGGGGGGGAAGCTTTCTTT

d_gene: NA
j_gene: TRBJ2-7
abundance: NA
v_gene: TRBV5-6
CDR3aa: CASSSLPSVEQYF
CDR3nt: TGTGCCAGCAGCTCCCTTCCCTCAGTCGAGCAGTACTTC

d_gene: NA
j_gene: TRBJ2-7
abundance: NA
v_gene: TRBV6-5
CDR3aa: CASREAANSYEQYF
CDR3nt: TGTGCCAGCAGAGAGGCAGCCAACTCCTACGAGCAGTACTTC

d_gene: TRBD1
j_gene: TRBJ1-3
abundance: few
v_gene: TRBV9
CDR3aa: CASSVADRAGNTIYF
CDR3nt: TGTGCCAGCAGCGTAGCGGACAGGGCTGGAAACACCATATATTTT

d_gene: NA
j_gene: TRBJ2-1
abundance: NA
v_gene: TRBV3-1/TRBV3-2
CDR3aa: CASSQRTVSYNEQFF
CDR3nt: TGTGCCAGCAGCCAACGGACAGTTTCCTACAATGAGCAGTTCTTC

d_gene: NA
j_gene: TRBJ2-7
abundance: NA
v_gene: TRBV5-1
CDR3aa: CASSLESTYEQYF
CDR3nt: TGCGCCAGCAGCTTGGAATCAACCTACGAGCAGTACTTC

d_gene: TRBD1
j_gene: TRBJ2-3
abundance: NA
v_gene: TRBV6-1
CDR3aa: CASSETGIQDTQYF
CDR3nt: TGTGCCAGCAGTGAGACAGGGATTCAGGATACGCAGTATTTT

d_gene: NA
j_gene: TRBJ1-1
abundance: NA
v_gene: TRBV4-1
CDR3aa: CASSQELGNTEAFF
CDR3nt: TGCGCCAGCAGCCAAGAGCTAGGGAACACTGAAGCTTTCTTT

d_gene: TRBD2
j_gene: TRBJ2-3
abundance: NA
v_gene: TRBV29-1
CDR3aa: CSFGTSGGAGTDTQYF
CDR3nt: TGCAGCTTTGGGACTAGCGGGGGGGCTGGGACAGATACGCAGTATTTT

d_gene: TRBD2
j_gene: TRBJ2-2
abundance: NA
v_gene: TRBV11-3
CDR3aa: CASSLAGGNTGELFF
CDR3nt: TGTGCCAGCAGCTTAGCGGGGGGGAACACCGGGGAGCTGTTTTTT